This entry lists 11 T cell receptor beta chains sequenced from one sample in a study of blood T cell repertoires in COVID-19. Assay used: immunoSEQ multiplex PCR; TCRdb lists only in-frame clones, some missing. The table has over 150,000 clones, roughly 83% seen once. The sequenced material came from peripheral blood. These receptors all come from a woman aged 55-70 years with acute or convalescent COVID-19.

The V gene is TRBV30, the J gene TRBJ1-1; no firm D call. The CDR3 loop spans 13 amino acids. Between the trimmed V and J ends, which lost 3 bases and 0 bases, there was a span of 8 bases. Germline lookup yields CDR1 GTSNPN and CDR2 SVGIG (reference sequence). Written as DNA, the CDR3 is TGTGCCTGGAGCACGAGTATGAACACTGAAGCTTTCTTT. This translates into CAWSTSMNTEAFF.

In DNA form, the CDR3 reads TGCGCCAGCAGCATACAGGGCAACCAAGAGACCCAGTACTTC. Amino acids: CASSIQGNQETQYF. The chain joins TRBV5-1 to TRBJ2-5, with a weak D call TRBD1 (6 bases). Trimming stripped 4 bases from V and 0 bases from J, with 10 bases between. In germline, CDR1 is SGHRS, CDR2 YFSETQ. The CDR3 length is 14 residues.

The chain recombines TRBV6-5 with TRBJ2-3; a weak D match, TRBD2 (5 bases). The CDR3 spans 15 residues. CDR1 MNHEY and CDR2 SVGAGI come from the germline V gene. V lost 7 bases and J 2 bases, leaving 16 bases between the germline ends. CDR3 loop: CASTLGLPYTDTQYF. CDR3 nucleotide sequence: TGTGCCAGCACCCTAGGACTGCCGTACACAGATACGCAGTATTTT.

The rearrangement links TRBV18 to TRBJ2-5; possibly TRBD1 for D (6 bases). Trimming cost V 4 bases and J 2 bases, with 14 bases left between them. This CDR3 is built from 15 residues. CDR1 is KGHSH and CDR2 is LQKENI in the germline V gene. CDR3 nucleotide sequence: TGTGCCAGCTCACGAGAGACAGGAAGACAAGAGACCCAGTACTTC. Translated: CASSRETGRQETQYF.

This chain links TRBV6-5 with TRBJ1-1; D might be TRBD1 (6 bases). V was trimmed by 10 bases and J by 1 base, leaving 16 bases between them. Germline-derived CDR1 and CDR2 are MNHEY and SVGAGI. This CDR3 spans 14 amino acids. The CDR3 protein is CATGRGARNTEAFF. The CDR3 DNA reads TGTGCCACCGGGAGGGGGGCTCGGAACACTGAAGCTTTCTTT.

This clone was seen just once. The genes are TRBV9 and TRBJ2-1, with D tentatively TRBD2 (6 bases). Trimming stripped 2 bases from V and 2 bases from J, with 11 bases between. Germline CDR1 reads SGDLS; CDR2 reads YYNGEE. The CDR3 is 15 amino acids. The CDR3 nucleotides read TGTGCCAGCAGCGTTAGACTAGACCCCTACAATGAGCAGTTCTTC. Translating it yields CASSVRLDPYNEQFF.

The genes are TRBV21-1 and TRBJ2-2; TRBD1 reflects the table's D call only, with no check against the DNA. TRBV21-1 is assigned pseudogene status. The CDR3 loop spans 20 amino acids. CDR3 DNA sequence: TGTGCCAGCAGCAAACCCCGACTACCCCGGACAGGGTTTAGCACCGGGGAGCTGTTTTTT. Translation: CASSKPRLPRTGFSTGELFF.

The rearrangement joins TRBV10-3 to TRBJ2-7; no clear D gene. The CDR3 spans 15 residues. Germline CDR1 ENHRY, CDR2 SYGVKD. The V and J ends lost 0 bases and 1 base respectively, with 10 bases between them. CDR3 region: CAISESEVGSYEQYF. The CDR3 DNA reads TGTGCCATCAGTGAGTCCGAGGTGGGTTCCTACGAGCAGTACTTC.

This chain joins TRBV27 and TRBJ1-1, with 8 bases aligning to TRBD1. The CDR3 covers 14 residues. Germline CDR1 reads MNHEY; CDR2 reads SMNVEV (reference sequence). V lost 5 bases, J lost 4 bases, and 6 bases stayed unmatched. As DNA, the CDR3 is TGTGCCAGCAGTGTCAGGGGGCGAGGCACTGAAGCTTTCTTT. This gives the protein CASSVRGRGTEAFF.

This clone was seen a few times. Other DNA sequences of this sample code for an identical CDR3. The V gene is TRBV18, the J gene TRBJ2-1; the match to TRBD2 covers 13 bases. V lost 0 bases to trimming and J lost 4 bases; unmatched junction nucleotides: 0. The germline V gene encodes CDR1 KGHSH and CDR2 LQKENI. There are 16 residues in the CDR3. CDR3 residues: CASSPPGLAGYNEQFF. In nucleotides, the CDR3 is TGTGCCAGCTCACCACCGGGACTAGCGGGATACAATGAGCAGTTCTTC.

This chain links TRBV3-1 (or the pseudogene TRBV3-2) with TRBJ2-5; a weak D match, TRBD2 (6 bases). Germline V lookup: CDR1 LGHDT, CDR2 YNNKEL (reference sequence). The CDR3 runs 14 residues. Trimming removed 3 bases from V and 4 bases from J, with 12 bases in between. CDR3 DNA: TGTGCCAGCAGCCAGGAGGGACGGAGAGAGACCCAGTACTTC. Encoded protein: CASSQEGRRETQYF.